This T cell receptor beta chain was retrieved from a study of CD8 T cells in ankylosing spondylitis. Notes on the study in general: Relatively scarce in peripheral blood, disease-linked clones were CD8+.

Concerning this clonotype itself: The target antigen is unknown.

This CDR3 has 15 residues. J lost 9 bases, V lost 3 bases, and 8 bases had no gene match. The germline CDR1 and CDR2 sequences are MNHNS and SASEGT. TCRdb reprocessed the 5' RACE reads via MiXCR and lists one record per CDR3 protein. The table records approximately 290,000 distinct CDR3 sequences, 20% to 25% of them present only once. The receptor's source is a female donor with ankylosing spondylitis or in good health (not recorded which). The sample taken for sequencing was blood, either unsorted or a sorted T cell fraction (not recorded which). This sequence joins TRBV6-1 and TRBJ2-1; 10 bases line up with TRBD2. DNA of the CDR3: TGTGCCAGCAGTGAGAGGAGCGGGAGGGACGGTGAGCAGTTCTTC. It is translated as CASSERSGRDGEQFF.